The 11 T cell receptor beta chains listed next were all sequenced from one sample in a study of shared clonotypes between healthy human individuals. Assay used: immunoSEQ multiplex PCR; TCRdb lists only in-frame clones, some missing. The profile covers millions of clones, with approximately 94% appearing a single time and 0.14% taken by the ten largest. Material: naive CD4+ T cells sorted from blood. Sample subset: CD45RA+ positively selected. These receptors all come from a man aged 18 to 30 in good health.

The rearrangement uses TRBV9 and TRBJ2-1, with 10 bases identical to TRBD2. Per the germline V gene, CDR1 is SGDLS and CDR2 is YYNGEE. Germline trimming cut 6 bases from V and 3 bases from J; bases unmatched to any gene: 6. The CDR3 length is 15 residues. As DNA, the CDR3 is TGTGCCAGCACCCCGGGACTAGCGTTCTACAATGAGCAGTTCTTC. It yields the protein CASTPGLAFYNEQFF.

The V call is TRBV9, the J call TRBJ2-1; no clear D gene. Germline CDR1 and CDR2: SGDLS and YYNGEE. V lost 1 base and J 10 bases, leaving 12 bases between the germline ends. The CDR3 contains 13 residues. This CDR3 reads CASSVKPFREQFF. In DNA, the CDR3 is TGTGCCAGCAGCGTAAAACCTTTTCGGGAGCAGTTCTTC.

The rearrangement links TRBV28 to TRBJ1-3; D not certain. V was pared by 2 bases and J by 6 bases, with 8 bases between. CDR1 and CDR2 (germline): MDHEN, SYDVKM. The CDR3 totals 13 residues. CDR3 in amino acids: CASSLGSENTIYF. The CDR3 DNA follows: TGTGCCAGCAGTTTAGGGAGCGAAAACACCATATATTTT. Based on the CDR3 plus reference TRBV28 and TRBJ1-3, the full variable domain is DVKVTQSSRYLVKRTGEKVFLECVQDMDHENMFWYRQDPGLGLRLIYFSYDVKMKEKGDIPEGYSVSREKKERFSLILESASTNQTSMYLCASSLGSENTIYFGEGSWLTVV.

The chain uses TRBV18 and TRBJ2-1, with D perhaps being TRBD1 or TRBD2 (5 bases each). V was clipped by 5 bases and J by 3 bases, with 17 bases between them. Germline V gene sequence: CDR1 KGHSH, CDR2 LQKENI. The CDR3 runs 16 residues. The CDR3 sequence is CASSYRQGVFYNEQFF. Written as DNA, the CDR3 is TGTGCCAGCTCATATAGGCAGGGAGTATTCTACAATGAGCAGTTCTTC.

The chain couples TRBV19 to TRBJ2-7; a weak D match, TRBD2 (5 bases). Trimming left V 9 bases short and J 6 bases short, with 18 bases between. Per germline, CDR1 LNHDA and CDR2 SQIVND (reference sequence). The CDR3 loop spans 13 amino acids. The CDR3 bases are TGTGCCAGACTCCCGGGTCTAGCTGGCGAGCAGTACTTC. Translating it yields CARLPGLAGEQYF.

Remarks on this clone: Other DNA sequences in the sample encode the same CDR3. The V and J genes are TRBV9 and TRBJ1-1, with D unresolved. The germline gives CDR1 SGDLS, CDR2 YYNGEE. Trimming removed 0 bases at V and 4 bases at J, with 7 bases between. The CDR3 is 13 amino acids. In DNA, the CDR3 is TGTGCCAGCAGCGTAGGTCAGACCACTGAAGCTTTCTTT. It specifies CASSVGQTTEAFF.

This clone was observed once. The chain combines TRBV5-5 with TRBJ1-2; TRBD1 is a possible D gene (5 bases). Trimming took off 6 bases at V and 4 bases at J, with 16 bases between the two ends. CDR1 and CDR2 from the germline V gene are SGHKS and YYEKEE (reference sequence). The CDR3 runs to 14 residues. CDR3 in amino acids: CASTSGGGLYGYTF. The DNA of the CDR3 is TGTGCCAGCACCTCGGGGGGAGGCCTCTATGGCTACACCTTC.

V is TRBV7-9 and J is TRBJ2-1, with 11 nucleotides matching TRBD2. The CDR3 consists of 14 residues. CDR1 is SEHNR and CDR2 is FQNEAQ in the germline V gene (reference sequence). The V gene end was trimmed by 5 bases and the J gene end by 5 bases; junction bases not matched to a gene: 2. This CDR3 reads CASSTSGRHNEQFF. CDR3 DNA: TGTGCCAGCAGCACTAGCGGGAGACACAATGAGCAGTTCTTC.

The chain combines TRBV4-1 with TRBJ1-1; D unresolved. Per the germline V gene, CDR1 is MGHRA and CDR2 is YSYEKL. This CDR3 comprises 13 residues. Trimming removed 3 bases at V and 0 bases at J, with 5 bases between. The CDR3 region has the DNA TGCGCCAGCAGCCATCCCTTGAACACTGAAGCTTTCTTT. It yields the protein CASSHPLNTEAFF.

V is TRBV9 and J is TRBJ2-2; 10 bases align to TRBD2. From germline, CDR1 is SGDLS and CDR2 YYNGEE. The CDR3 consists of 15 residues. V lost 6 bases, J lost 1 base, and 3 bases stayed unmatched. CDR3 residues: CASTRTSGNTGELFF. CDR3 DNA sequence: TGTGCCAGCACTAGGACTAGCGGGAACACCGGGGAGCTGTTTTTT. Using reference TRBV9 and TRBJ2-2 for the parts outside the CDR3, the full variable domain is DSGVTQTPKHLITATGQRVTLRCSPRSGDLSVYWYQQSLDQGLQFLIQYYNGEERAKGNILERFSAQQFPDLHSELNLSSLELGDSALYFCASTRTSGNTGELFFGEGSRLTVL.

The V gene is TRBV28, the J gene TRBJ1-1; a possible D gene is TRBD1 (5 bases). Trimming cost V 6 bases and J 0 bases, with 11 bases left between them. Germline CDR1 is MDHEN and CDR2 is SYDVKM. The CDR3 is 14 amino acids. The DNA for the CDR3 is TGTGCCAGCAGGGGGGGGAATATGAACACTGAAGCTTTCTTT. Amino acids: CASRGGNMNTEAFF.